Included here is one T cell receptor (beta chain) sequence, with context. Trimming pared 1 base from V and 5 bases from J, leaving 12 bases between. Per the germline V gene, CDR1 is SEHNR and CDR2 is FQNEAQ (reference sequence). This CDR3 region has 15 residues. The data originate from a study of T-cell memory formation after mild COVID-19. With constant-segment primers, 5'RACE yielded cDNA libraries of TCR alpha and TCR beta that carried sample barcodes and UMIs. TCRdb re-called the 5' RACE reads through MiXCR, storing one row per CDR3 protein. This table holds 450,000 or so distinct CDR3 sequences, nearly 25% found once.

This TCR derives from an adult woman who had mild COVID-19 (a few samples of this study predate the infection). Cell type and time point are not known. Source material: PBMCs or a T cell subset sorted from them (not recorded which). The chain uses TRBV7-9 and TRBJ2-1; the D is unclear. The CDR3 reads CASSLVLVGNNEQFF. DNA of the CDR3: TGTGCCAGCAGCTTAGTGCTAGTGGGTAACAATGAGCAGTTCTTC.